The sequence of this T cell receptor (beta chain) was determined in a study of technical replicates of blood from several donors. TCRdb's copy holds only in-frame clones and misses some; the assay was immunoSEQ multiplex PCR. The sample consists of some 70,000 clones, just under 95% of them appearing once. There are 14 residues in the CDR3. Between the trimmed V and J ends, which lost 4 bases and 3 bases, there was a span of 16 bases. CDR1 and CDR2 from the germline V gene are SQVTM and ANQGSEA. The sample was T cells isolated from PBMCs. This chain joins TRBV29-1 and TRBJ2-7; D may be TRBD1 (6 bases). The source of this sequence is a human donor in good health. The CDR3 DNA follows: TGCAGCGTTGTAGGTGGCAGGGGTGTCTACGAGCAGTACTTC. Its protein is CSVVGGRGVYEQYF.